Shown below are 6 T cell receptor beta chains from a single sample sequenced in a study of T-cell memory formation after mild COVID-19. TCRdb independently ran MiXCR on the 5' RACE reads; one entry per CDR3 protein. The sample includes approximately 65,000 distinct CDR3 sequences, 16% of them seen just once. Sequencing was done on a sample of PBMCs or a T cell subset sorted from them (not recorded which). The source is an adult woman who had mild COVID-19 (a few samples of this study predate the infection). Cell type and time point are not known.

The sample holds one count of this clonotype. J is TRBJ2-5 and V is TRBV20-1; no definite D call. Trimming pared 3 bases from V and 2 bases from J, leaving 16 bases between. CDR1 is DFQATT and CDR2 is SNEGSKA in the germline V gene (reference sequence). The CDR3 contains 15 residues. Written as DNA, the CDR3 is TGCAGTGCTAGGGGCAGGAAGATATTTCAAGAGACCCAGTACTTC. Translated, it gives CSARGRKIFQETQYF.

The V gene is TRBV7-2, the J gene TRBJ1-5; D not certain. CDR1 SGHTA and CDR2 FQGNSA come from the germline V gene. The CDR3 contains 12 residues. V gave up 4 bases and J gave up 9 bases, with 10 bases separating them. CDR3 protein: CASSSPPGPQHF. As DNA, the CDR3 is TGTGCCAGCAGCTCCCCCCCGGGGCCCCAGCATTTT.

This clonotype was counted between two and nine times. The genes are TRBV5-4 and TRBJ2-7; TRBD1 or TRBD2 may be the D gene (5 bases each). The CDR3 is 16 amino acids. V shed 0 bases and J shed 3 bases, with 16 bases lying between them. Germline V gene lookup returns CDR1 SGHNT and CDR2 YYREEE (reference sequence). The CDR3 loop is CASSLDGDGPNYEQYF. CDR3 in DNA: TGTGCCAGCAGCTTGGACGGGGACGGGCCCAACTACGAGCAGTACTTC.

The V gene is TRBV7-6, the J gene TRBJ2-3; D may be TRBD1 (6 bases). CDR3 length: 15 amino acids. CDR1 SGHVS and CDR2 FNYEAQ come from the germline V gene. V was clipped by 1 base and J by 5 bases, with 13 bases between them. The CDR3 DNA is TGTGCCAGCAGCTTAGTGTTGGGGGCCTTAGATACGCAGTATTTT. It codes for CASSLVLGALDTQYF. Combining the CDR3 with reference TRBV7-6 and TRBJ2-3 gives the whole variable domain GAGVSQSPRYKVTKRGQDVALRCDPISGHVSLYWYRQALGQGPEFLTYFNYEAQQDKSGLPNDRFSAERPEGSISTLTIQRTEQRDSAMYRCASSLVLGALDTQYFGPGTRLTVL.

V and J are TRBV6-2 or TRBV6-3 and TRBJ2-2, with D tentatively TRBD2 (6 bases). This CDR3 region has 14 residues. V was trimmed by 5 bases and J by 4 bases, leaving 11 bases between them. Germline V lookup: CDR1 MNHEY, CDR2 SVGEGT. The DNA for the CDR3 is TGTGCCAGCAGTGAGTTCGGGAGCACCGGGGAGCTGTTTTTT. Translated, it gives CASSEFGSTGELFF.

Only a few counts were recorded for this clonotype. This chain joins TRBV6-5 and TRBJ2-1; a possible D gene is TRBD2 (6 bases). V lost 2 bases and J 10 bases, leaving 24 bases between the germline ends. The germline gives CDR1 MNHEY, CDR2 SVGAGI. The CDR3 is 17 residues long. CDR3 loop: CASSYGSSGLSRREQFF. In DNA, the CDR3 is TGTGCCAGCAGTTACGGTAGTAGCGGCCTCTCAAGGCGGGAGCAGTTCTTC.